This TCR beta chain was captured in a study of CD8+ T cells in alopecia areata. RNA was extracted and reverse transcribed into cDNA as the sequencing template. Data came from immunoSEQ multiplex PCR; TCRdb stores just in-frame clones and leaves some out. The sample holds about 97,000 clones, roughly 41% seen once. This sequence was found in a human donor with alopecia areata. Sequences were obtained from CD4+ T cells sorted from blood.

In DNA form, the CDR3 reads TGTGCCAGCAGTGATATCCGTCCGGGCTACACCTTC. Translated: CASSDIRPGYTF. This rearrangement joins TRBV2 to TRBJ1-2; D unresolved. Trimming shortened V by 3 bases and J by 8 bases, and 10 bases separated the two germline ends. This CDR3 has 12 amino acids. CDR1 and CDR2 (germline): SNHLY, FYNNEI. The whole variable domain, remainder taken from reference TRBV2 and TRBJ1-2, is EPEVTQTPSHQVTQMGQEVILRCVPISNHLYFYWYRQILGQKVEFLVSFYNNEISEKSEIFDDQFSVERPDGSNFTLKIRSTKLEDSAMYFCASSDIRPGYTFGSGTRLTVV.